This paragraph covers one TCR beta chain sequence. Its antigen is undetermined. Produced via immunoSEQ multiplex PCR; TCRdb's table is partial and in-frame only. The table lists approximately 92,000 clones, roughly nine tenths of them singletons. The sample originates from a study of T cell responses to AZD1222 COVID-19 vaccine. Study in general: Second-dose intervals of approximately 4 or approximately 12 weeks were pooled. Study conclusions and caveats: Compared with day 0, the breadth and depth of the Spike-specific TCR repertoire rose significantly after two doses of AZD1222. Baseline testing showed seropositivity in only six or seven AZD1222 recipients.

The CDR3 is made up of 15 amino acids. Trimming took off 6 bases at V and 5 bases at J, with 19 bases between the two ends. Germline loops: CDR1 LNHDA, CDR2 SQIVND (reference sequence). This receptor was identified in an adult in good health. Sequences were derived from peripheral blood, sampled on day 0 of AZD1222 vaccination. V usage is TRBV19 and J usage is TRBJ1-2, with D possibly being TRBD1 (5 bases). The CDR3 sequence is CASSDDLQGGYGYTF. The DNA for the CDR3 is TGTGCCAGTAGCGACGACCTCCAGGGTGGGTATGGCTACACCTTC.